Described below is a single TCR beta chain sequence and its context. What it binds is not known. Trimming at V came to 0 bases and at J to 3 bases, leaving 2 bases not matched to a gene. Germline CDR1 SGHDT, CDR2 YYEEEE. The CDR3 covers 14 residues. The investigators sampled blood at baseline, at cycle 4 day 1, and at cycle 7 day 1. The data belong to a study of OX40 agonist ivuxolimab in advanced cancers. Study details: The diagnoses of dose-escalation patients were hepatocellular carcinoma, melanoma, renal cell or head and neck cancer. General study points: Among T cells, CD8+ cells averaged more expanded clones than CD4+ cells. Nonresponders, in some cases, also had low normalized T-cell clonal expansion.

The method was immunoSEQ multiplex PCR; TCRdb's version includes in-frame clones alone and lacks a portion of them. The sample has 45,000 to 55,000 clones, roughly 80% seen once. The specimen was CD4+ or CD8+ T cells sorted from blood, collected in a trial of the OX40 agonist ivuxolimab. V is TRBV5-6 and J is TRBJ2-7; 8 positions match TRBD2. The clonotype comes from an adult with an advanced solid tumor such as melanoma, head and neck, liver or kidney cancer. CDR3 in amino acids: CASSLGSGGYEQYF. CDR3 DNA sequence: TGTGCCAGCAGCTTGGGCAGCGGGGGCTACGAGCAGTACTTC.